One sample yielded the 2 T cell receptor beta chains listed below, sequenced in a study of regulatory T cells in long-lasting Graves disease. Time point given: newly diagnosed GD, antithyroid drugs for less than 3 months. The authors made the TCR library using RNA they extracted from PBMCs. Construction of the TCR beta libraries employed iRepertoire HTBI primers in conjunction with Arm-PCR of CDR3 regions. Each CDR3 protein gets one entry after TCRdb re-called the multiplex PCR reads with MiXCR. The table records 250,000 to 400,000 distinct CDR3 sequences, more than 15% of them present only once. Sequenced here: peripheral blood mononuclear cells (PBMCs), sampled at new diagnosis, from a patient treated with antithyroid drugs. All receptors derive from a female donor with Graves disease.

There are many counts of this clonotype. The chain carries TRBV2 and TRBJ1-5, with no clear D. With 6 bases removed from V and 4 bases from J, the gap between germline ends came to 10 bases. The CDR3 length is 13 residues. Germline CDR1 and CDR2: SNHLY and FYNNEI. The CDR3 coding sequence is TGTGCCAGCAGGAGAGGACCTAATCAGCCCCAGCATTTT. It specifies CASRRGPNQPQHF.

The table lists this clonotype with many counts. The V call is TRBV24-1, the J call TRBJ2-1; the D is unclear. Trimming took 9 bases from V and 5 from J, leaving 16 bases between them. The CDR3 consists of 14 residues. Germline V CDR1 and CDR2: KGHDR, SFDVKD. CDR3 coding DNA: TGTGCCACCGGTGGTCCTACAGTGGACAATGAGCAGTTCTTC. Translated, it gives CATGGPTVDNEQFF.